This T cell receptor (beta chain) was sequenced in a study of blood T cell repertoires in COVID-19. The overall study: Researchers got acute and convalescent COVID-19 samples from the United States, Italy and Spain.

Original methodology: Reference gene primer amplification yielded estimated nucleated cell counts. TCRdb's table, derived via immunoSEQ multiplex PCR, lists solely in-frame clones and lacks some. Clone size and the V and J calls come from that table; the DNA yielded D and trimming. Of roughly 190,000 clones listed, 80% to 90% are singletons. The CDR3 runs 13 residues. Germline V lookup: CDR1 SNHLY, CDR2 FYNNEI. V shed 8 bases and J 9 bases; nucleotides not matched to a gene: 10. The sample comprised peripheral blood. V is TRBV2 and J is TRBJ2-1; the match to TRBD2 covers 7 bases. The source of this sequence is a woman aged 70-85 years with active or convalescent COVID-19. The CDR3 bases are TGTGCCAGCGGGGGAGGGGAGATTTCTGAGCAGTTCTTC. This codes for CASGGGEISEQFF.